This T cell receptor beta chain was sequenced for a study of technical replicates of blood from several donors. Germline values: CDR1 SGHKS, CDR2 YYEKEE (reference sequence). The CDR3 consists of 13 residues. Trimming at V came to 4 bases and at J to 4 bases, leaving 4 bases not matched to a gene. Method: immunoSEQ multiplex PCR; TCRdb's copy keeps in-frame clones and lacks some. The sample shows 75,000 to 95,000 clones, nearly 97% of them seen only once. The source of this sequence is a human donor in good health. The chain employs TRBV5-5 and TRBJ1-2; 7 nucleotides agree with TRBD1. Sequencing was done on a sample of T cells isolated from PBMCs. In DNA form, the CDR3 reads TGTGCCAGCAGCGCACAGGGGATCTATGGCTACACCTTC. This codes for CASSAQGIYGYTF.